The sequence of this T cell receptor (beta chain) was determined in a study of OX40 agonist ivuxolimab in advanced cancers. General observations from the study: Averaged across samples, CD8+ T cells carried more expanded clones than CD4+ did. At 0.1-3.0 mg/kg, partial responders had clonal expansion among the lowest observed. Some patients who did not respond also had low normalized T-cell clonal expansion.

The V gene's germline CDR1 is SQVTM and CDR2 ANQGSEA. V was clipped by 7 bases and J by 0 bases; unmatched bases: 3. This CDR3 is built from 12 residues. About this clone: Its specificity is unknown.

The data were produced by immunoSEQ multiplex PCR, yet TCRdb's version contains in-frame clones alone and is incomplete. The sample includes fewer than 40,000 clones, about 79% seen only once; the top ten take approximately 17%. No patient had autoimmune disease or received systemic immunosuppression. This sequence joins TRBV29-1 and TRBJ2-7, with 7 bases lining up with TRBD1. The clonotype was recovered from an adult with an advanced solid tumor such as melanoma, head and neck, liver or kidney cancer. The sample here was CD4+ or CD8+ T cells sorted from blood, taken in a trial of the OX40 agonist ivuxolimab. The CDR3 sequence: CSAEGASYEQYF. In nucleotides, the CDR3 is TGCAGCGCTGAGGGGGCCTCCTACGAGCAGTACTTC.